This T cell receptor beta chain is drawn from a study of cytomegalovirus exposure and HLA in healthy donors. General observations from the study: CMV serostatus was the only immune exposure information that was available. A previous analysis found most TCR beta V segments productive roughly 87% or roughly 30% of the time.

The CDR3 loop spans 16 amino acids. Trimming took 6 bases from V and 2 from J; bases not matched to a gene: 13. Germline-derived CDR1 and CDR2 are SGHRS and YFSETQ. About this clone: Antigen unknown.

Healthy bone marrow donors supplied every sample. 60 Vbeta and 13 Jbeta primers were used in PCR. Measured with immunoSEQ multiplex PCR; TCRdb has only the in-frame clones, and not every one. The data contain about 150,000 clones, approximately 80% of them singletons. This TCR was sampled from a male donor in good health and CMV-seronegative. Specimen: PBMCs. V usage is TRBV5-1 and J usage is TRBJ2-5; 7 nucleotides agree with TRBD1. For the CDR3, the DNA is TGCGCCAGCAAATACGGCCACGGGACAGAACAAGAGACCCAGTACTTC. The encoded protein is CASKYGHGTEQETQYF.